Each of the 29 T cell receptor beta chains below was sequenced from the same sample in a study of blood T cell repertoires in COVID-19. Sequenced by immunoSEQ multiplex PCR; TCRdb stores in-frame clones only, minus some. The repertoire includes fewer than 60,000 clones, approximately 85% of them detected once, and under 30% sits in the top ten. Sequencing was performed on peripheral blood. Receptors were obtained from a woman over 75 with acute or convalescent COVID-19.

V is TRBV7-9 and J is TRBJ1-2, with 8 nucleotides matching TRBD1. Germline lookup yields CDR1 SEHNR and CDR2 FQNEAQ (reference sequence). J gave up 7 bases and V 6 bases, and 10 bases lay outside the gene matches. This CDR3 contains 14 residues. The CDR3 DNA is TGTGCCAGCAGTCTCCTTGGACAGGGTCGTGGCTACACCTTC. This encodes CASSLLGQGRGYTF.

The rearrangement joins TRBV11-3 to TRBJ2-3; D may be TRBD2 (5 bases). Trimming stripped 5 bases from V and 1 base from J, with 13 bases between. CDR1 is SGHNT, CDR2 YENEEA, per germline. The CDR3 runs to 15 residues. The CDR3, as DNA: TGTGCCAGCAGCCCCCCCAGCGGTCGCACAGATACGCAGTATTTT. Residues: CASSPPSGRTDTQYF.

The chain has TRBV6-4 and TRBJ1-5, with D unresolved. This CDR3 is 13 amino acids long. V lost 8 bases, J lost 3 bases, and 11 bases lay in between. Per the germline V gene, CDR1 is MRHNA and CDR2 is SNTAGT. The CDR3 region is CASRGWYNQPQHF. The CDR3 nucleotides are TGTGCCAGCCGCGGATGGTACAATCAGCCCCAGCATTTT.

CDR3 region: CASSLGPSGTAYGYTF. Here the CDR3 DNA reads TGCGCCAGCAGCTTGGGGCCTTCCGGGACAGCCTATGGCTACACCTTC. J is TRBJ1-2 and V is TRBV5-1; the match to TRBD1 covers 7 bases. CDR1 and CDR2 from the germline V gene are SGHRS and YFSETQ. The CDR3 runs to 16 residues. Trimming at V came to 0 bases and at J to 4 bases, leaving 9 bases not matched to a gene.

This clone was detected only a few times. The rearrangement links TRBV11-3 to TRBJ2-5, with D possibly being TRBD1 (5 bases). This CDR3 has 16 amino acids. From germline, CDR1 is SGHNT and CDR2 YENEEA. The germline V and J ends were trimmed by 1 base and 1 base, with 13 bases remaining between them. Here the CDR3 DNA reads TGTGCCAGCAGCTTAGGGGGCAGTAGTACCCAAGAGACCCAGTACTTC. Amino acid sequence: CASSLGGSSTQETQYF.

This chain connects TRBV9 to TRBJ2-2, with 7 nucleotides matching TRBD1. The J segment lost 5 bases and the V segment lost 4 bases, leaving 5 bases of the junction unmatched. Germline V gene sequence: CDR1 SGDLS, CDR2 YYNGEE. The CDR3 spans 14 residues. The CDR3: CASSSAQGTGELFF. As DNA, the CDR3 is TGTGCCAGCAGCTCGGCACAGGGGACCGGGGAGCTGTTTTTT.

The gene calls are TRBV7-6 and TRBJ2-1; weak D call: TRBD2 (6 bases). V lost 2 bases and J lost 7, with 21 bases in between. The V gene's germline CDR1 is SGHVS and CDR2 FNYEAQ. The CDR3 runs to 17 residues. The CDR3 loop is CASSLYQRSGSWNEQFF. The CDR3 DNA reads as TGTGCCAGCAGCTTATACCAGAGATCCGGGAGTTGGAATGAGCAGTTCTTC.

The V and J genes are TRBV2 and TRBJ1-6, with D perhaps TRBD1 (5 bases). Germline V gene sequence: CDR1 SNHLY, CDR2 FYNNEI. The CDR3 runs 15 residues. The V and J ends lost 8 bases and 0 bases respectively, with 11 bases between them. In DNA form, the CDR3 reads TGTGCCAGCCAAAGGGGCAGCTCCTATAATTCACCCCTCCACTTT. Protein: CASQRGSSYNSPLHF. Full variable domain (missing parts from reference TRBV2 and TRBJ1-6): EPEVTQTPSHQVTQMGQEVILRCVPISNHLYFYWYRQILGQKVEFLVSFYNNEISEKSEIFDDQFSVERPDGSNFTLKIRSTKLEDSAMYFCASQRGSSYNSPLHFGNGTRLTVT.

This clone was seen more than once but under ten times. This chain links TRBV18 with TRBJ1-5, with 7 bases lining up with TRBD1. The CDR3 has 13 residues. Germline CDR1 is KGHSH and CDR2 is LQKENI. The J segment lost 2 bases and the V segment lost 8 bases, leaving 3 bases of the junction unmatched. The CDR3 spells CASARGGNQPQHF. CDR3 coding DNA: TGTGCCAGCGCCAGGGGGGGCAATCAGCCCCAGCATTTT.

V and J are TRBV5-6 and TRBJ2-1; tentative D call: TRBD1 (5 bases). Germline V CDR1 and CDR2: SGHDT, YYEEEE. Trimming removed 0 bases at V and 9 bases at J, with 19 bases between. The CDR3 runs to 16 residues. This CDR3 reads CASSLVAGNSLGEQFF. The CDR3, as DNA: TGTGCCAGCAGCTTGGTGGCAGGGAATAGTTTAGGTGAGCAGTTCTTC.

This clone was seen a single time. This sequence joins TRBV2 and TRBJ1-4; unclear D gene. CDR1 is SNHLY, CDR2 FYNNEI, per germline. Trimming took 5 bases from V and 5 from J, leaving 9 bases between them. This CDR3 has 13 amino acids. For the CDR3, the DNA is TGTGCCAGCAGTTCCGTGGCCAATGAAAAACTGTTTTTT. Translating gives CASSSVANEKLFF.

The chain recombines TRBV7-9 with TRBJ1-2, with D maybe TRBD1 (6 bases). V lost 3 bases and J lost 7, with 12 bases in between. Germline V gene lookup returns CDR1 SEHNR and CDR2 FQNEAQ (reference sequence). This CDR3 is built from 13 residues. Here the CDR3 DNA reads TGTGCCAGCAGCTTCGAACAGGGAAGTGGCTACACCTTC. Encoded protein: CASSFEQGSGYTF.

This clone was seen more than once but under ten times. This chain's CDR3 is CAISESGTANQPQHF. CDR3 DNA: TGTGCCATCAGTGAGTCCGGGACAGCGAATCAGCCCCAGCATTTT. The chain recombines TRBV10-3 with TRBJ1-5; 7 bases align to TRBD1. The CDR3 spans 15 residues. Germline values: CDR1 ENHRY, CDR2 SYGVKD. Trimming took 0 bases from V and 4 from J; bases not matched to a gene: 3.

The J gene is TRBJ2-5, the V gene TRBV9, with D tentatively TRBD1 (5 bases). Germline assignment: CDR1 SGDLS and CDR2 YYNGEE. The CDR3 totals 14 residues. V lost 2 bases and J 2 bases, leaving 10 bases between the germline ends. Written as DNA, the CDR3 is TGTGCCAGCAGCGTCCAGGGCTTACAAGAGACCCAGTACTTC. It specifies CASSVQGLQETQYF.

The chain couples TRBV5-1 to TRBJ1-5; 7 nucleotides match TRBD1. Germline V CDR1 and CDR2: SGHRS, YFSETQ. The CDR3 loop spans 14 amino acids. Trimming took 3 bases from V and 3 from J; bases not matched to a gene: 3. The CDR3 nucleotides read TGCGCCAGCAGCTGGGGGACAGCCAATCAGCCCCAGCATTTT. Its protein is CASSWGTANQPQHF.

The chain couples TRBV6-7 to TRBJ1-5; D is possibly TRBD1 (5 bases). TRBV6-7 has ORF status, its function being uncertain. Deletions cut 2 bases from V and 4 bases from J, with 9 bases between. The CDR3 sequence is 14 residues long. The CDR3 DNA follows: TGTGCCAGCAGTTACCCTCCAGGGAATCAGCCCCAGCATTTT. Protein product: CASSYPPGNQPQHF.

This clone was observed a single time. The chain has TRBV3-1 (or the pseudogene TRBV3-2) and TRBJ2-4; TRBD1 matches at 9 bases. Germline CDR1 and CDR2: LGHDT and YNNKEL (reference sequence). J was trimmed by 8 bases and V by 6 bases; bases with no gene match: 8. The CDR3 is 14 amino acids. CDR3 loop: CASSPTGGPDIQYF. CDR3 nucleotides: TGTGCCAGCAGTCCTACAGGGGGCCCTGACATTCAGTACTTC.

This clone is a singleton in its sample. The V call is TRBV7-9, the J call TRBJ2-7, with no clear D. V gave up 5 bases and J gave up 0 bases, with 5 bases separating them. Germline values: CDR1 SEHNR, CDR2 FQNEAQ (reference sequence). The length of the CDR3 is 12 residues. CDR3 region: CASSPSSYEQYF. The DNA for the CDR3 is TGTGCCAGCAGCCCTAGCTCCTACGAGCAGTACTTC.

V usage is TRBV4-1 and J usage is TRBJ1-1, with D maybe TRBD1 (5 bases). The CDR3 is 13 residues long. The V end was cut by 4 bases, the J end by 6 bases, with 12 bases between. CDR1 and CDR2 (germline): MGHRA, YSYEKL. CDR3 coding DNA: TGCGCCAGCAGCCTAACGGGGGGAGCTGAAGCTTTCTTT. Translating gives CASSLTGGAEAFF.

The rearrangement links TRBV6-2 or TRBV6-3 to TRBJ2-1, with 9 bases aligning to TRBD2. Germline loops: CDR1 MNHEY, CDR2 SVGEGT. The CDR3 runs 15 residues. After removal of 1 base from V and 9 bases from J, the junction contained 7 bases not matched to a gene. CDR3 loop: CASSYFAGGPAEQFF. For the CDR3, the DNA is TGTGCCAGCAGTTACTTTGCGGGGGGGCCCGCTGAGCAGTTCTTC.

This clone was observed a single time. The chain employs TRBV18 and TRBJ2-3; the match to TRBD1 covers 8 bases. The germline V gene has CDR1 KGHSH and CDR2 LQKENI. This CDR3 has 16 residues. Trimming cost V 6 bases and J 2 bases; bases outside gene matches: 10. CDR3 sequence: CASSPMNRGVTDTQYF. The CDR3 region has the DNA TGTGCCAGCTCCCCCATGAACAGGGGGGTCACAGATACGCAGTATTTT.

The V gene is TRBV6-5, the J gene TRBJ1-4; a weak D match, TRBD1 (6 bases). Germline V CDR1 and CDR2: MNHEY, SVGAGI. The CDR3 contains 14 residues. DNA of the CDR3: TGTGCGTCGATACAGACGGGGGGCGATGAAAAACTGTTTTTT. Translating gives CASIQTGGDEKLFF.

The chain carries TRBV18 and TRBJ2-2; no reliable D call. Germline V gene lookup returns CDR1 KGHSH and CDR2 LQKENI. This CDR3 comprises 14 residues. V was trimmed by 5 bases and J by 0 bases, leaving 7 bases between them. Here the CDR3 reads CASSGQANTGELFF. The CDR3 coding sequence is TGTGCCAGCTCAGGCCAGGCGAACACCGGGGAGCTGTTTTTT.

The gene calls are TRBV5-1 and TRBJ2-1; maybe TRBD1 (5 bases). The CDR3 consists of 12 residues. Deletions cut 0 bases from V and 7 bases from J, with 5 bases between. The V gene's germline CDR1 is SGHRS and CDR2 YFSETQ. The CDR3 region is CASSLEGNEQFF. CDR3 coding DNA: TGCGCCAGCAGCTTGGAGGGGAATGAGCAGTTCTTC.

This clone was seen only a few times. This chain links TRBV9 with TRBJ1-2; D might be TRBD1 (6 bases). V lost 3 bases and J 8 bases, leaving 14 bases between the germline ends. CDR3 length equals 13 residues. Germline values: CDR1 SGDLS, CDR2 YYNGEE. For the CDR3, the DNA is TGTGCCAGCAGCGCCAGGGGCAGGGGAGGCTACACCTTC. This gives the protein CASSARGRGGYTF. Variable domain in full (rest from reference TRBV9 and TRBJ1-2): DSGVTQTPKHLITATGQRVTLRCSPRSGDLSVYWYQQSLDQGLQFLIQYYNGEERAKGNILERFSAQQFPDLHSELNLSSLELGDSALYFCASSARGRGGYTFGSGTRLTVV.

The V call is TRBV24-1, the J call TRBJ2-2; the D gene is possibly TRBD2 (6 bases). The ends were cut back, 9 bases at V and 3 bases at J, with 10 bases in the middle. The CDR3 length is 13 residues. CDR1 and CDR2 (germline): KGHDR, SFDVKD. CDR3 in DNA: TGTGCCACCGCGGAGGGCGACACCGGGGAGCTGTTTTTT. This encodes CATAEGDTGELFF.

The chain has TRBV2 and TRBJ2-1; the match to TRBD2 covers 7 bases. J lost 7 bases, V lost 7 bases, and 10 bases had no gene match. The CDR3 is made up of 14 amino acids. The germline CDR1 and CDR2 sequences are SNHLY and FYNNEI. The CDR3 sequence: CASNAREGRNEQFF. CDR3 nucleotides: TGTGCCAGCAATGCAAGGGAGGGGAGGAATGAGCAGTTCTTC.

The CDR3: CASSVGGLAGIYEQYF. CDR3 DNA: TGTGCCAGCAGCGTAGGTGGACTAGCGGGGATATACGAGCAGTACTTC. J is TRBJ2-7 and V is TRBV9, with TRBD2 matching 12 bases. This CDR3 is built from 16 residues. V lost 0 bases to trimming and J lost 4 bases; unmatched junction nucleotides: 5. The germline V gene has CDR1 SGDLS and CDR2 YYNGEE. The full variable domain, with the rest looked up from reference TRBV9 and TRBJ2-7, is DSGVTQTPKHLITATGQRVTLRCSPRSGDLSVYWYQQSLDQGLQFLIQYYNGEERAKGNILERFSAQQFPDLHSELNLSSLELGDSALYFCASSVGGLAGIYEQYFGPGTRLTVT.

This chain uses TRBV10-3 with TRBJ1-5, with D unresolved. Per germline, CDR1 ENHRY and CDR2 SYGVKD. This CDR3 comprises 14 residues. Trimming removed 5 bases from V and 2 bases from J, with 10 bases in between. The CDR3 sequence is CAISPAGGNQPQHF. Here the CDR3 DNA reads TGTGCCATCAGTCCGGCGGGAGGCAATCAGCCCCAGCATTTT.